What follows are 32 T cell receptor beta chains derived from one specimen sequenced in a study of neurological immune-mediated disorders. From the 5' RACE reads, TCRdb called clonotypes with MiXCR, one entry per CDR3 protein. Among 90,000 to 100,000 distinct CDR3 sequences listed, roughly 3.5% were seen once. The sequencing sample was made of PBMCs. These receptors came from a young woman with multiple sclerosis.

In this sample, this clonotype turned up many times. The chain has TRBV7-9 and TRBJ2-1, with no clear D. V was trimmed by 5 bases and J by 3 bases, leaving 11 bases between them. Germline CDR1 reads SEHNR; CDR2 reads FQNEAQ (reference sequence). The CDR3 has 14 residues. The CDR3 protein is CASSQRSDYNEQFF. Here the CDR3 DNA reads TGTGCCAGCAGCCAAAGATCGGACTACAATGAGCAGTTCTTC.

This clonotype was counted many times. The chain has TRBV19 and TRBJ1-5, with D unclear. The germline V gene has CDR1 LNHDA and CDR2 SQIVND (reference sequence). CDR3 size: 14 residues. The V end lost 2 bases, the J end lost 0 bases, and 5 bases lay between the germline ends. Written as DNA, the CDR3 is TGTGCCAGTAGTATATACCATAGCAATCAGCCCCAGCATTTT. It yields the protein CASSIYHSNQPQHF. Supplemented by reference TRBV19 and TRBJ1-5, the full variable domain reads DGGITQSPKYLFRKEGQNVTLSCEQNLNHDAMYWYRQDPGQGLRLIYYSQIVNDFQKGDIAEGYSVSREKKESFPLTVTSAQKNPTAFYLCASSIYHSNQPQHFGDGTRLSIL.

This clonotype was recorded at least ten times. The chain carries TRBV5-1 and TRBJ1-6, with 9 bases identical to TRBD1. The V gene's germline CDR1 is SGHRS and CDR2 YFSETQ. J lost 14 bases, V lost 3 bases, and 12 bases had no gene match. The CDR3 is 15 amino acids. In DNA, the CDR3 is TGCGCCAGCAGCTCCGACGGGACAGGGCCGAATACCCTCCACTTT. Protein sequence: CASSSDGTGPNTLHF.

Ten or more counts support this clonotype. The chain recombines TRBV2 with TRBJ1-5; TRBD1 matches at 8 bases. The germline gives CDR1 SNHLY, CDR2 FYNNEI. The length of the CDR3 is 14 residues. J was trimmed by 6 bases and V by 8 bases; bases with no gene match: 9. This CDR3 reads CASSGGQGVQPQHF. The CDR3 DNA sequence: TGTGCCAGCTCGGGAGGACAGGGTGTTCAGCCCCAGCATTTT.

V gene TRBV6-5 combines with J gene TRBJ2-3, with D possibly matching TRBD1 (7 bases). CDR1 and CDR2 (germline): MNHEY, SVGAGI. With 7 bases removed from V and 6 bases from J, the gap between germline ends came to 17 bases. This CDR3 contains 14 residues. CDR3 in DNA: TGTGCCAGCAAGGAGGGGGCCCGGGGGGATACGCAGTATTTT. This sequence encodes CASKEGARGDTQYF.

By share, this clonotype counts as medium-sized. This chain links TRBV2 with TRBJ2-2; unclear D gene. Germline assignment: CDR1 SNHLY and CDR2 FYNNEI. V lost 10 bases, J lost 0 bases, and 9 bases lay in between. This CDR3 region has 13 residues. In nucleotides, the CDR3 is TGTGCCACCCAGGATACGAACACCGGGGAGCTGTTTTTT. Protein: CATQDTNTGELFF.

The chain has TRBV6-2 or TRBV6-3 and TRBJ2-1; a weak D match, TRBD1 (6 bases). The CDR3 has 14 amino acids. Trimming took 7 bases from V and 2 from J, leaving 12 bases between them. Germline CDR1 is MNHEY and CDR2 is SVGEGT. The CDR3 protein is CASTIKGAYNEQFF. The DNA of the CDR3 is TGTGCCAGCACGATAAAGGGGGCCTACAATGAGCAGTTCTTC.

The sample holds many counts of this clonotype. CDR3 loop: CASSELLVGDNEQFF. Written as DNA, the CDR3 is TGTGCCAGCAGTGAATTGCTAGTCGGGGACAATGAGCAGTTCTTC. The V call is TRBV2, the J call TRBJ2-1, with D maybe TRBD2 (5 bases). This CDR3 is built from 15 residues. From germline, CDR1 is SNHLY and CDR2 FYNNEI. V lost 2 bases and J 5 bases, leaving 13 bases between the germline ends.

This clonotype showed up many times. The rearrangement links TRBV7-2 to TRBJ2-5; D is uncertain. This CDR3 contains 13 residues. From germline, CDR1 is SGHTA and CDR2 FQGNSA. V shed 5 bases and J shed 2 bases, with 9 bases lying between them. CDR3 sequence reads: CASSLRVQETQYF. In DNA form, the CDR3 reads TGTGCCAGCAGCCTGCGAGTACAAGAGACCCAGTACTTC.

The J gene is TRBJ2-7, the V gene TRBV29-1; TRBD1 agrees at 9 bases. CDR1 is SQVTM, CDR2 ANQGSEA, per germline. Trimming took 5 bases from V and 3 from J; bases not matched to a gene: 5. The CDR3 contains 13 residues. The CDR3: CSVLTGGVYEQYF. CDR3 bases: TGCAGCGTTTTGACAGGGGGAGTCTACGAGCAGTACTTC.

This clonotype appeared many times. This chain links TRBV4-3 with TRBJ2-5, with TRBD2 identical over 13 bases. V shed 4 bases and J 2 bases; nucleotides not matched to a gene: 4. Germline loops: CDR1 LGHNA, CDR2 YSLEER. The CDR3 has 16 residues. The CDR3 DNA is TGCGCCAGCAGCCTGACTAGCGGGAGGCCACAAGAGACCCAGTACTTC. This encodes CASSLTSGRPQETQYF.

This clonotype has at least ten counts. J is TRBJ1-1 and V is TRBV11-2; D ambiguous. Germline V gene data show CDR1 as SGHAT and CDR2 as FQNNGV. The CDR3 is 16 amino acids. V was cut by 2 bases and J by 5 bases, with 18 bases left in between. CDR3 sequence: CASSLRFGVVGTEAFF. The CDR3 nucleotides are TGTGCCAGCAGCTTAAGATTTGGGGTGGTAGGGACTGAAGCTTTCTTT.

This clonotype came up a few times. This chain uses TRBV28 with TRBJ2-7; the D gene is possibly TRBD2 (6 bases). The ends were cut back, 6 bases at V and 6 bases at J, with 15 bases in the middle. The CDR3 totals 13 residues. Germline values: CDR1 MDHEN, CDR2 SYDVKM. The CDR3 coding sequence is TGTGCCAGCAGACTAAGACTAGTGGGCGAGCAGTACTTC. Translating gives CASRLRLVGEQYF. Drawing the rest from reference TRBV28 and TRBJ2-7, the complete variable domain is DVKVTQSSRYLVKRTGEKVFLECVQDMDHENMFWYRQDPGLGLRLIYFSYDVKMKEKGDIPEGYSVSREKKERFSLILESASTNQTSMYLCASRLRLVGEQYFGPGTRLTVT.

The table lists this clonotype with a few counts. The chain joins TRBV3-1 to TRBJ2-2; D unclear. The V gene's germline CDR1 is LGHDT and CDR2 YNNKEL (reference sequence). The V gene lost 4 bases and the J gene lost 4 bases, with 16 bases spanning the gap. CDR3 length: 16 residues. CDR3 residues: CASSPEVTAATGELFF. CDR3 nucleotide sequence: TGTGCCAGCAGCCCAGAGGTTACAGCCGCCACCGGGGAGCTGTTTTTT.

This clonotype has a count of ten or more. The chain carries TRBV6-6 and TRBJ1-5; tentatively, D is TRBD1 (6 bases). The V gene's germline CDR1 is MNHNY and CDR2 SVGAGI (reference sequence). The CDR3 runs 12 residues. Trimming shortened V by 0 bases and J by 9 bases, and 6 bases separated the two germline ends. This CDR3 is CASSYSGGPQHF. The CDR3 nucleotides are TGTGCCAGCAGTTACTCAGGGGGGCCCCAGCATTTT.

This clonotype was observed many times. The chain couples TRBV20-1 to TRBJ2-1, with TRBD2 matching 13 bases. The CDR3 is 14 residues long. Unmatched junction bases numbered 6, after V lost 6 bases and J lost 7 bases. Germline CDR1 and CDR2: DFQATT and SNEGSKA (reference sequence). In DNA, the CDR3 is TGCAGTGCCCTAGGACTAGCGGGAGATAATGAGCAGTTCTTC. Protein: CSALGLAGDNEQFF.

There are many counts of this clonotype. The CDR3 sequence is CATSDLPWSGYTF. The CDR3 DNA is TGTGCCACCAGTGACCTCCCCTGGAGTGGCTACACCTTC. The genes are TRBV24-1 and TRBJ1-2; unclear D gene. Germline V lookup: CDR1 KGHDR, CDR2 SFDVKD. V was trimmed by 4 bases and J by 7 bases, leaving 12 bases between them. The CDR3 consists of 13 residues.

This clonotype showed up many times. The V and J genes are TRBV20-1 and TRBJ2-7; D possibly corresponds to TRBD1 (5 bases). Trimming took off 0 bases at V and 4 bases at J, with 16 bases between the two ends. This CDR3 spans 15 amino acids. CDR1 and CDR2 (germline): DFQATT, SNEGSKA (reference sequence). For the CDR3, the DNA is TGCAGTGCTAGAGACTCGCACCTGAACAGGTACGAGCAGTACTTC. Protein sequence: CSARDSHLNRYEQYF.

This clonotype was picked up many times. The chain couples TRBV5-6 to TRBJ2-7, with unresolved D. The CDR3 has 14 amino acids. The germline V gene encodes CDR1 SGHDT and CDR2 YYEEEE. V was trimmed by 3 bases and J by 4 bases, leaving 14 bases between them. CDR3: CASSSSSRVYEQYF. The CDR3 region has the DNA TGTGCCAGCAGCTCAAGTTCTCGTGTATACGAGCAGTACTTC.

This clonotype was recorded at least ten times. The rearrangement links TRBV5-1 to TRBJ2-7; the D is unclear. Germline lookup yields CDR1 SGHRS and CDR2 YFSETQ. This CDR3 has 15 residues. The V and J ends lost 2 bases and 3 bases respectively, with 15 bases between them. CDR3 region: CASSLGNSPNYEQYF. The CDR3 bases are TGCGCCAGCAGCTTAGGTAACTCTCCAAACTACGAGCAGTACTTC.

The table lists this clonotype with a few counts. V is TRBV15 and J is TRBJ2-7, with 8 bases identical to TRBD2. Germline CDR1 is LNHNV and CDR2 is YYDKDF (reference sequence). The CDR3 covers 14 residues. Losses at the gene ends were 6 bases for V and 4 bases for J; bases not matched to a gene: 8. This CDR3 is CATSLERGSYEQYF. In nucleotides, the CDR3 is TGTGCCACCAGTCTTGAGCGGGGGTCTTACGAGCAGTACTTC.

This clonotype occurred many times. The chain carries TRBV7-9 and TRBJ1-1; 11 bases fit TRBD1. After removal of 5 bases from V and 5 bases from J, the junction contained 13 bases not matched to a gene. From germline, CDR1 is SEHNR and CDR2 FQNEAQ (reference sequence). There are 17 residues in the CDR3. CDR3 residues: CASSPPSGQGAGTEAFF. The CDR3 region has the DNA TGTGCCAGCAGCCCCCCTAGTGGACAGGGGGCAGGGACTGAAGCTTTCTTT.

This clonotype was observed many times. The chain employs TRBV28 and TRBJ1-5; D is unclear. V was cut by 6 bases and J by 0 bases, with 18 bases left in between. CDR1 and CDR2 from the germline V gene are MDHEN and SYDVKM. The CDR3 consists of 17 residues. CDR3 sequence: CASSPYGEANSNQPQHF. CDR3 bases: TGTGCCAGCAGCCCCTACGGTGAGGCTAATAGCAATCAGCCCCAGCATTTT.

There are many counts of this clonotype. V usage is TRBV5-6 and J usage is TRBJ2-3; no reliable D call. V was shortened by 5 bases and J by 2 bases, with 18 bases between the two germline ends. The CDR3 is 16 residues long. The germline gives CDR1 SGHDT, CDR2 YYEEEE. The CDR3 is CASSKPGSTITDTQYF. CDR3 DNA sequence: TGTGCCAGCAGTAAGCCAGGCTCAACCATCACAGATACGCAGTATTTT.

This clonotype was seen many times. CDR3 nucleotides: TGCAGTGCTAGGAGGATGGGGCAGCGGGAGGGCCAAGATACGCAGTATTTT. Encoded protein: CSARRMGQREGQDTQYF. The chain couples TRBV20-1 to TRBJ2-3; 10 bases line up with TRBD2. CDR1 and CDR2 from the germline V gene are DFQATT and SNEGSKA (reference sequence). This CDR3 is built from 17 residues. J gave up 5 bases and V 3 bases, and 14 bases lay outside the gene matches.

At least ten counts were recorded for this clonotype. This chain connects TRBV20-1 to TRBJ2-2; TRBD2 agrees at 12 bases. This CDR3 has 17 residues. After removal of 3 bases from V and 4 bases from J, the junction contained 9 bases not matched to a gene. The germline V gene encodes CDR1 DFQATT and CDR2 SNEGSKA (reference sequence). The DNA for the CDR3 is TGCAGTGCTAGTAAGGCCCTAGCGGGAGGGTTCACCGGGGAGCTGTTTTTT. This gives the protein CSASKALAGGFTGELFF.

Only a few counts were recorded for this clonotype. For the CDR3, the DNA is TGTGCCAGCAGTCTCAACGGGGATAGACCCTACGAGCAGTACTTC. Translating gives CASSLNGDRPYEQYF. V is TRBV27 and J is TRBJ2-7, with D possibly matching TRBD2 (5 bases). V shed 5 bases and J shed 2 bases, with 16 bases lying between them. The CDR3 totals 15 residues. Germline V gene sequence: CDR1 MNHEY, CDR2 SMNVEV (reference sequence).

This clonotype was observed at least ten times. The chain couples TRBV29-1 to TRBJ2-5; 15 positions match TRBD2. Trimming took 7 bases from V and 5 from J; bases not matched to a gene: 8. Germline CDR1 SQVTM, CDR2 ANQGSEA. The CDR3 is 15 amino acids. CDR3 nucleotide sequence: TGCAGCGCCGGGACTAGCGGGAGGCGTTGGGAGACCCAGTACTTC. The encoded protein is CSAGTSGRRWETQYF.

Many counts were recorded for this clonotype. The genes are TRBV7-6 and TRBJ1-1, with 8 bases identical to TRBD1. The V segment lost 4 bases and the J segment 6 bases; nucleotides outside the gene matches: 1. Germline CDR1 reads SGHVS; CDR2 reads FNYEAQ. The CDR3 consists of 12 residues. The CDR3 sequence: CASSSDRAEAFF. CDR3 sequence (DNA): TGTGCCAGCAGCTCGGACAGGGCTGAAGCTTTCTTT.

This clonotype was picked up many times. This CDR3 reads CASSPGVETQYF. CDR3 bases: TGTGCCAGCAGCCCCGGGGTGGAGACCCAGTACTTC. The chain uses TRBV12-3 or TRBV12-4 and TRBJ2-5; D is possibly TRBD2 (5 bases). Trimming pared 6 bases from V and 5 bases from J, leaving 10 bases between. This CDR3 contains 12 residues.

This clonotype occurred many times. The chain recombines TRBV20-1 with TRBJ1-6; the match to TRBD1 covers 9 bases. The junction had 4 bases not matched to a gene; V was cut back by 0 bases and J by 10 bases. This CDR3 has 14 residues. Germline values: CDR1 DFQATT, CDR2 SNEGSKA (reference sequence). The chain's CDR3 is CSAREGQGASPLHF. CDR3 coding DNA: TGCAGTGCTAGAGAGGGACAGGGTGCGTCACCCCTCCACTTT.

Regarding this clonotype: A much larger clone lies one base from this, so it may be a read error. The rearrangement uses TRBV7-2 and TRBJ1-5, with a tentative D call TRBD1 (6 bases). CDR3 length equals 13 residues. CDR1 is SGHTA, CDR2 FQGNSA, per germline. CDR3 amino acids: CASNERDTQHQHF. In DNA form, the CDR3 reads TGTGCCAGCAACGAGCGGGACACCCAGCACCAGCATTTT.